This T cell receptor beta chain was identified during a study of T cell clonality in common variable immunodeficiency. Only in-frame clones appear in the TCRdb table, and some are missing; sequencing was by immunoSEQ multiplex PCR. The table lists approximately 34,000 clones, with no singletons. Study results and limitations: CVID subjects shared fewer TCRbeta clones than healthy controls did. CVID subjects showed higher TCRbeta clonality than healthy controls. Repertoire-complication correlations in CVID were limited by patient heterogeneity.

Donors gave roughly 4.5 to 9 ml heparinized peripheral whole blood. V lost 1 base and J lost 5, with 7 bases in between. Germline V gene data show CDR1 as SGHAT and CDR2 as FQNNGV. This CDR3 region has 13 residues. This clone was counted at least ten times. The antigen is undetermined. The missing CDR3 end, 3 residues past where the read stops, is filled in from the germline J gene. This TCR was recovered from a person aged 18 to 75 in good health. The sequenced sample was peripheral blood mononuclear cells. The rearrangement uses TRBV11-2 and TRBJ2-3; D is possibly TRBD1 (5 bases). CDR3 DNA, as far as it was read: TGTGCCAGCAGCTTAGTGCAGGGAGATACG. Translated, it gives CASSLVQGDT. The entire CDR3 is CASSLVQGDTQYF. The full variable domain, with the rest looked up from reference TRBV11-2 and TRBJ2-3, is EAGVAQSPRYKIIEKRQSVAFWCNPISGHATLYWYQQILGQGPKLLIQFQNNGVVDDSQLPKDRFSAERLKGVDSTLKIQPAKLEDSAVYLCASSLVQGDTQYFGPGTRLTVL.